Listed here are 3 T cell receptor beta chains from one sample, sequenced in a study of a mutant IDH1 vaccine in newly diagnosed glioma. Generated by immunoSEQ multiplex PCR, the TCRdb table keeps only in-frame clones and is missing some. The table records about 56,000 clones, around four fifths of them present only once. These receptors' targets are unknown. As to time point: week 47, end of study. Each dose of the vaccine consisted of 300 ug of mutant IDH1 20-mer peptide, with topical imiquimod. Specimen: PBMCs, collected from a glioma patient whose treatment included an IDH1 peptide vaccine. The receptor set was obtained from a woman aged 45 to 65 with glioma.

The J gene is TRBJ2-7, the V gene TRBV11-2; TRBD2 matches at 10 bases. This CDR3 comprises 15 residues. V dropped 3 bases and J dropped 3; count of bases not matched to a gene: 5. Germline-derived CDR1 and CDR2 are SGHAT and FQNNGV. This CDR3 is CASSLGLAKDYEQYF. The CDR3 DNA follows: TGTGCCAGCAGCTTGGGACTAGCGAAGGACTACGAGCAGTACTTC. Full variable domain (remainder filled in from reference TRBV11-2 and TRBJ2-7): EAGVAQSPRYKIIEKRQSVAFWCNPISGHATLYWYQQILGQGPKLLIQFQNNGVVDDSQLPKDRFSAERLKGVDSTLKIQPAKLEDSAVYLCASSLGLAKDYEQYFGPGTRLTVT.

The chain uses TRBV6-1 and TRBJ1-6; D is possibly TRBD1 (6 bases). Germline lookup yields CDR1 MNHNS and CDR2 SASEGT. The CDR3 is 16 residues long. The V gene lost 4 bases and the J gene lost 7 bases, with 17 bases spanning the gap. CDR3 bases: TGTGCCAGCAGTGGGGGGGGCATTCGTAGCAATTCACCCCTCCACTTT. It is translated as CASSGGGIRSNSPLHF.

V gene TRBV4-2 combines with J gene TRBJ2-2; D remains ambiguous. CDR1 and CDR2 from the germline V gene are LGHNA and YNFKEQ. V was trimmed by 1 base and J by 1 base, leaving 10 bases between them. CDR3 size: 16 residues. CDR3 sequence: CASSQGNSGNTGELFF. CDR3 nucleotide sequence: TGTGCCAGCAGCCAAGGCAATTCAGGGAACACCGGGGAGCTGTTTTTT.